This T cell receptor beta chain is from a study of blood T cell repertoires in COVID-19. Germline lookup yields CDR1 MDHEN and CDR2 SYDVKM. V lost 7 bases and J lost 5, with 24 bases in between. This CDR3 is built from 16 residues. The protocol was immunoSEQ multiplex PCR, while the TCRdb copy is restricted to in-frame clones and leaves out a portion. The sample consists of tens of thousands of clones, approximately 78% of them appearing once. The clonotype was recovered from a human donor in a cohort sampled during active COVID-19. Sequencing was carried out using peripheral blood. V and J are TRBV28 and TRBJ2-7; possible D gene TRBD2, 6 bases. The chain's CDR3 is CASNSSISGTSDEQYV. The CDR3 coding sequence is TGTGCCAGCAACTCTTCAATATCGGGGACTTCGGACGAGCAGTACGTC.